One sample yielded the 28 T cell receptor beta chains listed below, sequenced in a study of blood T cell repertoires in COVID-19. The assay was immunoSEQ multiplex PCR, and TCRdb's table has in-frame clones only and misses some. The table records a few hundred thousand clones, around nine tenths of them present only once. Sequences were obtained from PBMCs or T cells enriched from blood (not recorded which). Receptors were obtained from a woman aged 55-75 years who had recovered from COVID-19.

J is TRBJ2-1 and V is TRBV29-1; D is undetermined. This CDR3 is built from 13 residues. Trimming took off 0 bases at V and 10 bases at J, with 13 bases between the two ends. Germline CDR1 SQVTM, CDR2 ANQGSEA. Here the CDR3 DNA reads TGCAGCGTTGAAGAGGTGAAGCGAACCGAGCAGTTCTTC. This gives the protein CSVEEVKRTEQFF.

This CDR3 is CASSRGRGRYEQYF. The CDR3 DNA reads as TGTGCCAGCAGTCGCGGGCGGGGTAGGTACGAGCAGTACTTC. The rearrangement links TRBV7-2 to TRBJ2-7; D is possibly TRBD2 (6 bases). Deletions cut 6 bases from V and 4 bases from J, with 16 bases between. The CDR3 has 14 amino acids. Germline V CDR1 and CDR2: SGHTA, FQGNSA.

V usage is TRBV5-5 and J usage is TRBJ2-7; D unresolved. Between the trimmed V and J ends, which lost 2 bases and 4 bases, there was a span of 4 bases. The CDR3 covers 11 residues. Germline values: CDR1 SGHKS, CDR2 YYEKEE (reference sequence). The DNA for the CDR3 is TGTGCCAGCAGCTTCCGTTACGAGCAGTACTTC. Translating it yields CASSFRYEQYF.

V is TRBV11-2 and J is TRBJ2-4; TRBD2 matches 7 bases. Looked up from germline, CDR1 is SGHAT and CDR2 is FQNNGV. This CDR3 comprises 17 residues. Trimming took 4 bases from V and 0 from J; bases not matched to a gene: 9. This chain's CDR3 is CASSSSTSVLAKNIQYF. The CDR3 bases are TGTGCCAGCAGCTCAAGTACTAGCGTCTTAGCCAAAAACATTCAGTACTTC.

CDR3 nucleotides: TGTGCCAGCAGCTTAGCTTCAGGGGGCGTCAATCAGCCCCAGCATTTT. Protein: CASSLASGGVNQPQHF. This chain joins TRBV7-9 and TRBJ1-5; 8 bases agree with TRBD1. V lost 0 bases and J lost 3; bases outside the gene matches: 4. Germline V gene data show CDR1 as SEHNR and CDR2 as FQNEAQ (reference sequence). The CDR3 has 16 amino acids.

V gene TRBV3-1 (or the pseudogene TRBV3-2) combines with J gene TRBJ2-1; no clear D. The CDR3 loop spans 18 amino acids. The V end lost 1 base, the J end lost 0 bases, and 16 bases lay between the germline ends. Germline lookup yields CDR1 LGHDT and CDR2 YNNKEL (reference sequence). In DNA form, the CDR3 reads TGTGCCAGCAGCCAAGGAGAGGCCTCCTCGAGCTCCTACAATGAGCAGTTCTTC. It codes for CASSQGEASSSSYNEQFF.

This clone appeared once. This chain joins TRBV10-3 and TRBJ1-4; 7 bases match TRBD1. Germline V gene data show CDR1 as ENHRY and CDR2 as SYGVKD. V trimming: 4 bases; J trimming: 3 bases; junction bases outside the gene matches: 8. There are 16 residues in the CDR3. CDR3 sequence (DNA): TGTGCCATCAGTGGTTCGGGAACAGGGGCTAATGAAAAACTGTTTTTT. Its protein is CAISGSGTGANEKLFF.

This chain uses TRBV28 with TRBJ2-2, with 12 bases matching TRBD2. J lost 6 bases, V lost 5 bases, and 13 bases had no gene match. From germline, CDR1 is MDHEN and CDR2 SYDVKM. The CDR3 totals 18 residues. The CDR3 DNA sequence: TGTGCCAGCAGTGTTCTAGCGGGAGGGCCTACAGAGCCCGGGGAGCTGTTTTTT. It is translated as CASSVLAGGPTEPGELFF.

The chain recombines TRBV6-6 with TRBJ1-1; D possibly corresponds to TRBD1 (5 bases). V gave up 4 bases and J gave up 5 bases, with 17 bases separating them. The CDR3 spans 15 residues. Germline CDR1 and CDR2: MNHNY and SVGAGI (reference sequence). In DNA, the CDR3 is TGTGCCAGCAGTTTCCCCACGCTCGGGGGGACTGAAGCTTTCTTT. Protein sequence: CASSFPTLGGTEAFF.

The V gene is TRBV27, the J gene TRBJ2-7; 13 bases map to TRBD2. The CDR3 contains 15 residues. Looked up from germline, CDR1 is MNHEY and CDR2 is SMNVEV (reference sequence). The junction had 5 bases not matched to a gene; V was cut back by 5 bases and J by 4 bases. The CDR3 protein is CASSGLAGVSYEQYF. The CDR3 DNA is TGTGCCAGCAGTGGACTAGCGGGAGTTTCTTACGAGCAGTACTTC.

This chain uses TRBV9 with TRBJ2-3, with D possibly matching TRBD1 (6 bases). The germline V gene has CDR1 SGDLS and CDR2 YYNGEE. The CDR3 consists of 17 residues. The ends were cut back, 4 bases at V and 6 bases at J, with 24 bases in the middle. The CDR3 DNA is TGTGCCAGCAGCCCCCGAAGGTCAGGGGCAAGAGTGGATACGCAGTATTTT. This encodes CASSPRRSGARVDTQYF.

J is TRBJ1-1 and V is TRBV7-9, with D hard to call. The CDR3 contains 14 residues. Germline V gene lookup returns CDR1 SEHNR and CDR2 FQNEAQ (reference sequence). V lost 5 bases to trimming and J lost 5 bases, with 15 bases between them. As DNA, the CDR3 is TGTGCCAGCAGCGATAACGGAGGGAGGACTGAAGCTTTCTTT. It codes for CASSDNGGRTEAFF.

This clone has just one count. V usage is TRBV28 and J usage is TRBJ2-7; TRBD1 agrees at 10 bases. The germline CDR1 and CDR2 sequences are MDHEN and SYDVKM. V gave up 7 bases and J gave up 3 bases; unmatched junction bases: 9. This CDR3 contains 15 residues. The CDR3 nucleotides are TGTGCCAGCATCACCGGGACAGGGGTTAGCTACGAGCAGTACTTC. This translates into CASITGTGVSYEQYF.

The genes are TRBV4-1 and TRBJ2-3, with 7 bases lining up with TRBD1. This CDR3 spans 19 amino acids. The V segment lost 1 base and the J segment 1 base; nucleotides outside the gene matches: 14. Germline V gives CDR1 MGHRA, CDR2 YSYEKL. In nucleotides, the CDR3 is TGCGCCAGCAGCCAAGTTCGTGGGGGACAGCCTAAAGGCACAGATACGCAGTATTTT. Its protein product is CASSQVRGGQPKGTDTQYF.

The chain combines TRBV28 with TRBJ2-1; maybe TRBD2 (5 bases). The CDR3 is 14 residues long. From germline, CDR1 is MDHEN and CDR2 SYDVKM. With 1 base removed from V and 12 bases from J, the gap between germline ends came to 16 bases. In DNA form, the CDR3 reads TGTGCCAGCAGTTTATCCGTAAGACCCGGAGGGCAGTTCTTC. It specifies CASSLSVRPGGQFF.

The rearrangement joins TRBV28 to TRBJ2-7; 8 bases map to TRBD2. The CDR3 spans 14 residues. V trimming: 7 bases; J trimming: 2 bases; junction bases outside the gene matches: 7. Germline values: CDR1 MDHEN, CDR2 SYDVKM. CDR3 nucleotide sequence: TGTGCCAGCACGACACTAGCGGACGCCTACGAGCAGTACTTC. Protein product: CASTTLADAYEQYF.

The gene calls are TRBV4-1 and TRBJ2-7; 9 bases agree with TRBD1. V was pared by 4 bases and J by 4 bases, with 5 bases of the junction left unmatched. The CDR3 length is 14 residues. CDR1 is MGHRA and CDR2 is YSYEKL in the germline V gene. In DNA, the CDR3 is TGCGCCAGCAGCCTCCGGGACAGGGATTACGAGCAGTACTTC. As protein: CASSLRDRDYEQYF.

The chain employs TRBV18 and TRBJ2-5; 14 positions agree with TRBD2. The germline CDR1 and CDR2 sequences are KGHSH and LQKENI. V was pared by 1 base and J by 7 bases, with 5 bases of the junction left unmatched. The CDR3 is 16 residues long. The CDR3 nucleotides read TGTGCCAGCTCACCACGGACTAGCGGGGGGAAGGGGACCCAGTACTTC. Protein product: CASSPRTSGGKGTQYF.

The chain is built from TRBV30 and TRBJ2-7; TRBD2 matches 13 bases. V was pared by 3 bases and J by 9 bases, with 8 bases of the junction left unmatched. The CDR3 is 14 residues long. The germline gives CDR1 GTSNPN, CDR2 SVGIG (reference sequence). CDR3 sequence: CAWSRLAGGRVQYF. The CDR3 bases are TGTGCCTGGAGCCGACTAGCGGGAGGAAGAGTGCAGTACTTC.

The chain is built from TRBV6-5 and TRBJ2-3; no firm D call. Germline CDR1 and CDR2: MNHEY and SVGAGI. The CDR3 runs 11 residues. In DNA, the CDR3 is TGTGGACGACGGGTTGTGGATACGCAGTATTTT. Its protein is CGRRVVDTQYF.

This rearrangement joins TRBV2 to TRBJ1-5; D ambiguous. The length of the CDR3 is 12 residues. V lost 6 bases, J lost 3 bases, and 6 bases lay in between. Germline V lookup: CDR1 SNHLY, CDR2 FYNNEI. The CDR3: CASRTANQPQHF. The CDR3 coding sequence is TGTGCCAGCAGAACTGCCAATCAGCCCCAGCATTTT.

This chain joins TRBV5-5 and TRBJ1-5; 9 bases line up with TRBD1. Germline V CDR1 and CDR2: SGHKS, YYEKEE (reference sequence). This CDR3 comprises 13 residues. V shed 4 bases, J shed 6 bases, and the junction held 2 bases outside the gene matches. CDR3 region: CASSTQGAQPQHF. The CDR3 region has the DNA TGTGCCAGCAGCACACAGGGGGCTCAGCCCCAGCATTTT.

This clone has only a few counts. The gene calls are TRBV5-1 and TRBJ2-2, with 11 bases matching TRBD1. Germline CDR1 and CDR2: SGHRS and YFSETQ. The CDR3 length is 16 residues. Losses at the gene ends were 6 bases for V and 6 bases for J; bases not matched to a gene: 10. The CDR3 protein is CASTPGQGVNAGELFF. In DNA, the CDR3 is TGCGCCAGCACCCCGGGACAGGGGGTAAATGCCGGGGAGCTGTTTTTT.

This clone was picked up one time. The chain carries TRBV10-2 and TRBJ1-1; no definite D call. V lost 3 bases and J 5 bases, leaving 10 bases between the germline ends. This CDR3 has 13 amino acids. Germline CDR1 reads WSHSY; CDR2 reads SAAADI. The CDR3 coding sequence is TGCGCCAGCAGTGATACATGGTTGACTGAAGCTTTCTTT. It yields the protein CASSDTWLTEAFF.

J is TRBJ1-2 and V is TRBV27; 7 positions match TRBD1. The CDR3 length is 13 residues. V shed 6 bases and J 6 bases; nucleotides not matched to a gene: 7. Per germline, CDR1 MNHEY and CDR2 SMNVEV (reference sequence). The CDR3 reads CASRKGQFDGYTF. CDR3 coding DNA: TGTGCCAGCAGGAAGGGACAGTTTGATGGCTACACCTTC.

V usage is TRBV27 and J usage is TRBJ2-7; D is possibly TRBD1 (6 bases). This CDR3 is 16 amino acids long. Germline CDR1 is MNHEY and CDR2 is SMNVEV (reference sequence). Trimming left V 4 bases short and J 2 bases short, with 18 bases between. The CDR3 DNA is TGTGCCAGCAGTTACAGGGCCGGGCGGGCCACCTACGAGCAGTACTTC. It is translated as CASSYRAGRATYEQYF.

This chain joins TRBV4-1 and TRBJ2-3, with TRBD2 matching 9 bases. After removal of 5 bases from V and 2 bases from J, the junction contained 5 bases not matched to a gene. The CDR3 is 15 residues long. CDR1 is MGHRA, CDR2 YSYEKL, per germline. The CDR3 region is CASSETSGLTDTQYF. The CDR3 coding sequence is TGCGCCAGCAGCGAGACTAGCGGTCTCACAGATACGCAGTATTTT.

The V call is TRBV5-6, the J call TRBJ1-1; 7 nucleotides match TRBD1. The germline V gene encodes CDR1 SGHDT and CDR2 YYEEEE. The CDR3 is made up of 14 amino acids. V dropped 4 bases and J dropped 0; count of bases not matched to a gene: 3. This chain's CDR3 is CASSRRGLNTEAFF. The CDR3 DNA reads TGTGCCAGCAGCAGGAGGGGGCTGAACACTGAAGCTTTCTTT.